The entry that follows covers one T cell receptor (beta chain) sequence. This CDR3 is built from 15 residues. Germline V gene data show CDR1 as KGHDR and CDR2 as SFDVKD. V lost 2 bases, J lost 8 bases, and 5 bases stayed unmatched. Libraries were prepared by immunoSEQ multiplex PCR; TCRdb keeps only in-frame clonotypes and omits some of them. Altogether about 160,000 clones are present, 75% to 85% being singletons, with the ten largest covering around 3.7%. This sample was included in a study of blood T cell repertoires in COVID-19. Cohort 3 donors were reported recovered after two negative PCRs, clearance, or symptom resolution.

This sequence was found in a woman aged 60-70 years who had recovered from COVID-19. The chain recombines TRBV24-1 with TRBJ2-1; the match to TRBD2 covers 10 bases. Sequencing input: PBMCs or T cells enriched from blood (not recorded which). The CDR3 DNA is TGTGCCACCAGTGATTCCGCTAGCGGGGGCCATGAGCAGTTCTTC. It codes for CATSDSASGGHEQFF.